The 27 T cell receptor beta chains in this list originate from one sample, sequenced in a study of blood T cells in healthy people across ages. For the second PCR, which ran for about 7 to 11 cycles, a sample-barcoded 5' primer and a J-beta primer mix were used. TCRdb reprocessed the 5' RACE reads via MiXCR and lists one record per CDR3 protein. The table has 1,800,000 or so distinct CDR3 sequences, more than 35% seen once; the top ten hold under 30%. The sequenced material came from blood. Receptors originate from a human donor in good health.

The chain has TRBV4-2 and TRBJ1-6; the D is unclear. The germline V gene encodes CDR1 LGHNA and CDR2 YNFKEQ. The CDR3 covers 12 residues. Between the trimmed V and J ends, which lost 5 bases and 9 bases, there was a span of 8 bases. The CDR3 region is CASSKEGSPLHF. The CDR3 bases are TGTGCCAGCAGCAAGGAGGGTTCACCCCTCCACTTT.

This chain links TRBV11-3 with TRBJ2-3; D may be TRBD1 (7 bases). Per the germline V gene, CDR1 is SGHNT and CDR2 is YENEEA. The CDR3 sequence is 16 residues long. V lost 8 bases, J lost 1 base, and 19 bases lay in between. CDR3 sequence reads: CASGSRQGGGTDTQYF. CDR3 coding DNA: TGTGCCAGCGGCTCTCGACAGGGAGGAGGCACAGATACGCAGTATTTT.

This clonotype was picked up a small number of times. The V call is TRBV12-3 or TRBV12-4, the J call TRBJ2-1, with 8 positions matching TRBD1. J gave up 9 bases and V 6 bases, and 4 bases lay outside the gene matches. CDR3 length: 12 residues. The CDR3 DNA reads TGTGCCAGCAGCCCGACAGGGGTTGAGCAGTTCTTC. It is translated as CASSPTGVEQFF.

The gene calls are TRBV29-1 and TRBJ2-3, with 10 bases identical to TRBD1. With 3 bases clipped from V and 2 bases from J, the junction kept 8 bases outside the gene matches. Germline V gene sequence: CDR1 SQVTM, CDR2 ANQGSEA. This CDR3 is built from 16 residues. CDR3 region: CSVDEEGTGDTDTQYF. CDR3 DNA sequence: TGCAGCGTTGATGAAGAGGGGACAGGGGACACAGATACGCAGTATTTT.

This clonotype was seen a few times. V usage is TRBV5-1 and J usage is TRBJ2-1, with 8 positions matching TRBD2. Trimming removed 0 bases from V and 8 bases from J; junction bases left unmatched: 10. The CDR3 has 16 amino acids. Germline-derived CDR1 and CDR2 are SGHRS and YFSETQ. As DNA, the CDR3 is TGCGCCAGCAGCTTGGCCGGGACTAGATACTTCGATGAGCAGTTCTTC. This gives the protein CASSLAGTRYFDEQFF. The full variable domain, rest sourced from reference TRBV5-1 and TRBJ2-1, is KAGVTQTPRYLIKTRGQQVTLSCSPISGHRSVSWYQQTPGQGLQFLFEYFSETQRNKGNFPGRFSGRQFSNSRSEMNVSTLELGDSALYLCASSLAGTRYFDEQFFGPGTRLTVL.

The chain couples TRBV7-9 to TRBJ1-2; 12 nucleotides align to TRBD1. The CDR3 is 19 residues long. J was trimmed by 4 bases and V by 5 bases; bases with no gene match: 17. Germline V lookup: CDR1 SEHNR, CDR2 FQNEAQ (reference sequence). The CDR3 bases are TGTGCCAGCAGCCCCGCTCCGGGACAGGGGGCTCTAAGAGGCTATGGCTACACCTTC. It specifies CASSPAPGQGALRGYGYTF.

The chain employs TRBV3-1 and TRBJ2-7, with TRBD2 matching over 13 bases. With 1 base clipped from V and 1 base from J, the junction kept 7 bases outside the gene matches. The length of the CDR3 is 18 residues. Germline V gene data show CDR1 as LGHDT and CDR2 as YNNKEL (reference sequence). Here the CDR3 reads CASSQGSGTSGISYEQYF. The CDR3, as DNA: TGTGCCAGCAGCCAAGGATCAGGGACTAGCGGGATATCCTACGAGCAGTACTTC.

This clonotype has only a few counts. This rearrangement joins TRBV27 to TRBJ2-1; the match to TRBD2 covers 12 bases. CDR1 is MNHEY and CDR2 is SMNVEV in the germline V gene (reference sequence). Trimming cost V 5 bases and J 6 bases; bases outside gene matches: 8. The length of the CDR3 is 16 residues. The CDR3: CASSPLLAGGPNEQFF. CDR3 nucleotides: TGTGCCAGCAGTCCCCTACTAGCGGGGGGTCCCAATGAGCAGTTCTTC.

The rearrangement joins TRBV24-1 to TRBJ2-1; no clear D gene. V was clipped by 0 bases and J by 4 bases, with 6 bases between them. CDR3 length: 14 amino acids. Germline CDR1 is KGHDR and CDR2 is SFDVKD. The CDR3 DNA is TGTGCCACCAGTGATTTGCCGGGTTACAATGAGCAGTTCTTC. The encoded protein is CATSDLPGYNEQFF.

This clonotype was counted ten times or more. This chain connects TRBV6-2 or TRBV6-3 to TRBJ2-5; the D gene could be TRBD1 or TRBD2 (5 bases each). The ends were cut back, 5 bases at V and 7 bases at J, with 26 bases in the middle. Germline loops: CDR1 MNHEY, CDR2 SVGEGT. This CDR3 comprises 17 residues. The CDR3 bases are TGTGCCAGCAGTCAGGACCCCGGGACCCCGTTAAGTATGACCCAGTACTTC. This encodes CASSQDPGTPLSMTQYF.

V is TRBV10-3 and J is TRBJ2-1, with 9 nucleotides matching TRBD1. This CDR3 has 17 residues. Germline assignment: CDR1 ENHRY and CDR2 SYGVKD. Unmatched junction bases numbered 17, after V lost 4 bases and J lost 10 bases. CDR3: CAISGGPSGQGPYEQFF. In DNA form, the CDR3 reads TGTGCCATCAGTGGAGGCCCCTCCGGACAGGGGCCCTACGAGCAGTTCTTC.

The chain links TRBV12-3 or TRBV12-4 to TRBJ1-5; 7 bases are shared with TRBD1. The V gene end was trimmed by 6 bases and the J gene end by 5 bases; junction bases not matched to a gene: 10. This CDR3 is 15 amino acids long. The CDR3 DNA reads TGTGCCAGCAGAGCAGGGACAGTATCGTATCAGCCCCAGCATTTT. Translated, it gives CASRAGTVSYQPQHF.

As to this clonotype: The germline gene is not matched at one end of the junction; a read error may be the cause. CDR3 residues: CASSLGVKASTDAQYF. CDR3 in DNA: TGTGCCAGCAGTTTAGGGGTCAAAGCTAGCACAGATGCGCAGTATTTT. The chain has TRBV12-3 or TRBV12-4 and TRBJ2-3; D perhaps matches TRBD2 (5 bases). CDR3 size: 16 residues.

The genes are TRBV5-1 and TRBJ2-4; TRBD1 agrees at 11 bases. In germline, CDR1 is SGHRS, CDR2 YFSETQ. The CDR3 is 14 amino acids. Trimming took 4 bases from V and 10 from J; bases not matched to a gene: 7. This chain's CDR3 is CASSRGQGGLIQYF. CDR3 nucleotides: TGCGCCAGCAGCCGGGGACAGGGGGGCCTGATTCAGTACTTC.

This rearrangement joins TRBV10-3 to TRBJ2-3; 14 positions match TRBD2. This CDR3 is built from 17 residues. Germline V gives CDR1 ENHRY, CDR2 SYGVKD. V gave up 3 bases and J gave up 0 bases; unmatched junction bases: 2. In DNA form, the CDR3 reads TGTGCCATCAGTGAAGGACTAGCGGGGGGCAGCACAGATACGCAGTATTTT. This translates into CAISEGLAGGSTDTQYF.

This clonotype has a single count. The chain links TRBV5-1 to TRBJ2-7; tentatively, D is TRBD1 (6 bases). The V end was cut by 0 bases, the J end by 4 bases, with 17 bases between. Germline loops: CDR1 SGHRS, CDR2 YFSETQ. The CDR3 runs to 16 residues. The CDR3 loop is CASSLGWDTPLYEQYF. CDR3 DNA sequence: TGCGCCAGCAGCTTGGGATGGGACACTCCCTTATACGAGCAGTACTTC. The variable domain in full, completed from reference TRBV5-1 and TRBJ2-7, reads KAGVTQTPRYLIKTRGQQVTLSCSPISGHRSVSWYQQTPGQGLQFLFEYFSETQRNKGNFPGRFSGRQFSNSRSEMNVSTLELGDSALYLCASSLGWDTPLYEQYFGPGTRLTVT.

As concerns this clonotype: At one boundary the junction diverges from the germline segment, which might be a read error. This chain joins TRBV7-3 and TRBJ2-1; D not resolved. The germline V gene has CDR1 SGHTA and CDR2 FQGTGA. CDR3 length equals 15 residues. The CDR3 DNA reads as TGTGCCAGCAGCGACTTGATCAGCTCCTACAATGCGCAGTTCTTC. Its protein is CASSDLISSYNAQFF. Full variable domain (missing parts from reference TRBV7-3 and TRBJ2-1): GAGVSQTPSNKVTEKGKYVELRCDPISGHTALYWYRQSLGQGPEFLIYFQGTGAADDSGLPNDRFFAVRPEGSVSTLKIQRTERGDSAVYLCASSDLISSYNAQFFGPGTRLTVL.

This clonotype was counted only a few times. The DNA for the CDR3 is TGCAGCGTATCCCCGGGACAGGGGGCAGATACGCAGTATTTT. This translates into CSVSPGQGADTQYF. This chain uses TRBV29-1 with TRBJ2-3; the match to TRBD1 covers 11 bases. Losses at the gene ends were 6 bases for V and 4 bases for J; bases not matched to a gene: 6. CDR3 length: 14 residues. Germline V gene data show CDR1 as SQVTM and CDR2 as ANQGSEA.

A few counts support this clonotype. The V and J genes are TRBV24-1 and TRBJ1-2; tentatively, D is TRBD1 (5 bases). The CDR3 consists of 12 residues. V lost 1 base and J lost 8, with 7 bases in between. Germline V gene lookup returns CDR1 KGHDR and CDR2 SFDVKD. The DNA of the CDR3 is TGTGCCACCAGTGATTTTAGGGGCGGCTACACCTTC. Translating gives CATSDFRGGYTF.

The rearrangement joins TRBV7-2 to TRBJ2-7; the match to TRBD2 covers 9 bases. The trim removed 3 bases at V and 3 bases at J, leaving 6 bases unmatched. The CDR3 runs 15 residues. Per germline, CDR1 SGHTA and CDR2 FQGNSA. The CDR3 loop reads CASSLGSSGDYEQYF. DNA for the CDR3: TGTGCCAGCAGCTTGGGGTCTAGCGGGGACTACGAGCAGTACTTC.

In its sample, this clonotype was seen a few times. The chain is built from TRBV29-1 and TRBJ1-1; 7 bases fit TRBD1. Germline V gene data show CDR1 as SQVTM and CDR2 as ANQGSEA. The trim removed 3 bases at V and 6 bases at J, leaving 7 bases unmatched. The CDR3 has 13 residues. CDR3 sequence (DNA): TGCAGCGTTGACAGGGGGGGGACCTCTGAAGCTTTCTTT. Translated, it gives CSVDRGGTSEAFF.

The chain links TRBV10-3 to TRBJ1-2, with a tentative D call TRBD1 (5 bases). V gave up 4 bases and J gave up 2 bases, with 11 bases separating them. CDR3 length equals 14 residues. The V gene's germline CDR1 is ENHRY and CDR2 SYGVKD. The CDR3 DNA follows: TGTGCCATCAGTGTGATCGGGGGAAACTATGGCTACACCTTC. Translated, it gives CAISVIGGNYGYTF.

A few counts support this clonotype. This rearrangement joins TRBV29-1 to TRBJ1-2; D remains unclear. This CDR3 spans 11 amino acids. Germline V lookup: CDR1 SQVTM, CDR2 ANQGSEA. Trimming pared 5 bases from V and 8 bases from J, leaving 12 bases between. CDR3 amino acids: CSVWSEGGYTF. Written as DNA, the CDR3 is TGCAGCGTTTGGTCTGAGGGAGGCTACACCTTC.

The CDR3 spells CARRTSGYTDTQYF. Written as DNA, the CDR3 is TGTGCCAGACGAACTAGCGGCTACACAGATACGCAGTATTTT. The rearrangement uses TRBV2 and TRBJ2-3, with 8 bases lining up with TRBD2. J was trimmed by 2 bases and V by 9 bases; bases with no gene match: 7. CDR3 length equals 14 residues. CDR1 SNHLY and CDR2 FYNNEI come from the germline V gene.

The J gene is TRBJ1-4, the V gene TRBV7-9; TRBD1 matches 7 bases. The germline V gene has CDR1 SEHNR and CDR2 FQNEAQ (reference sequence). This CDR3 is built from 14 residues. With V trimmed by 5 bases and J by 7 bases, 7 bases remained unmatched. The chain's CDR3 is CASSARQGSEKLFF. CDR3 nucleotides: TGTGCCAGCAGCGCCCGACAGGGAAGTGAAAAACTGTTTTTT.

Written as DNA, the CDR3 is TGTGCCAGCAGTGACCTCACCTTAGCGGGGGGCTTCTACAATGAGCAGTTCTTC. Its protein is CASSDLTLAGGFYNEQFF. The chain has TRBV25-1 and TRBJ2-1; 10 bases map to TRBD2. CDR1 MGHDK and CDR2 SYGVNS come from the germline V gene. Trimming removed 3 bases from V and 3 bases from J; junction bases left unmatched: 11. The CDR3 runs 18 residues.

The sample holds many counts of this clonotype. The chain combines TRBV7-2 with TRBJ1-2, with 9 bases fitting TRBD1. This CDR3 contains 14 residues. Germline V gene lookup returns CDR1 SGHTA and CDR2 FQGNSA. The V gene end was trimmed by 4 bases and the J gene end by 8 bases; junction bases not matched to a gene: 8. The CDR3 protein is CASSSRTGQGGYTF. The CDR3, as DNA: TGTGCCAGCAGCTCGCGAACCGGACAGGGGGGCTACACCTTC.